The rows below give T cell receptor beta chains drawn from one sample of a study of cytomegalovirus exposure and HLA in healthy donors. Generated by immunoSEQ multiplex PCR, the TCRdb table keeps only in-frame clones and is missing some. Of 190,000 or so clones listed, less than 85% were seen once; the top ten hold under 0.75%. Sample: PBMCs. The source is a boy aged 5-17 years in good health and CMV-seronegative. CDR3s include the opening cysteine and the closing phenylalanine or tryptophan. D genes are given only for firm matches. Clone size appears in some rows only: once, few, many, or a class for an expanded clone.

j_gene: TRBJ2-7
abundance: .
d_gene: TRBD1
v_gene: TRBV6-1
CDR3aa: CASSEAGDSSYEQYF
CDR3nt: TGTGCCAGCAGTGAAGCGGGGGACAGCTCCTACGAGCAGTACTTC

j_gene: TRBJ1-1
abundance: .
d_gene: .
v_gene: TRBV30
CDR3aa: CAWSFTQGIGAFF
CDR3nt: TGTGCCTGGAGTTTTACCCAGGGGATTGGAGCTTTCTTT

j_gene: TRBJ2-3
abundance: .
d_gene: TRBD2
v_gene: TRBV10-3
CDR3aa: CAIRTRAGAGGPQHSTQYF
CDR3nt: TGTGCCATCCGGACTAGAGCGGGAGCTGGGGGACCCCAACACTCTACGCAGTATTTT

j_gene: TRBJ2-3
abundance: .
d_gene: TRBD2
v_gene: TRBV7-2
CDR3aa: CASSLGLGTSTDTQYF
CDR3nt: TGTGCCAGCAGCCTCGGACTAGGGACGAGCACAGATACGCAGTATTTT

j_gene: TRBJ2-2
abundance: .
d_gene: .
v_gene: TRBV5-6
CDR3aa: CASSSFTGELFF
CDR3nt: TGTGCCAGCAGCTCCTTCACCGGGGAGCTGTTTTTT

j_gene: TRBJ2-7
abundance: .
d_gene: TRBD1
v_gene: TRBV7-3
CDR3aa: CASSLDRVYEQYF
CDR3nt: TGTGCCAGCAGCCTGGACAGGGTGTACGAGCAGTACTTC

j_gene: TRBJ2-1
abundance: .
d_gene: .
v_gene: TRBV4-3
CDR3aa: CASSRSLGITKYNEQFF
CDR3nt: TGCGCCAGCAGTCGAAGCCTCGGTATAACTAAGTACAATGAGCAGTTCTTC

j_gene: TRBJ2-7
abundance: .
d_gene: .
v_gene: TRBV28
CDR3aa: CASSYPGSYEQYF
CDR3nt: TGTGCCAGCAGCTACCCGGGGTCCTACGAGCAGTACTTC

j_gene: TRBJ1-6
abundance: .
d_gene: TRBD1
v_gene: TRBV4-3
CDR3aa: CASSQMDRGNSPLHF
CDR3nt: TGCGCCAGCAGCCAGATGGACAGGGGGAATTCACCCCTCCACTTT

j_gene: TRBJ1-5
abundance: .
d_gene: TRBD1
v_gene: TRBV18
CDR3aa: CASSPNPGQGDQPQHF
CDR3nt: TGTGCCAGCTCACCGAACCCCGGACAGGGGGATCAGCCCCAGCATTTT

j_gene: TRBJ2-1
abundance: .
d_gene: TRBD2
v_gene: TRBV18
CDR3aa: CASSPAAPGLAIYNEQFF
CDR3nt: TGTGCCAGCTCACCTGCCGCTCCGGGACTAGCGATCTACAATGAGCAGTTCTTC

j_gene: TRBJ2-3
abundance: .
d_gene: .
v_gene: TRBV5-1
CDR3aa: CASSLLWGEADTQYF
CDR3nt: TGCGCCAGCAGCTTGTTGTGGGGGGAAGCAGATACGCAGTATTTT

j_gene: TRBJ2-7
abundance: .
d_gene: TRBD1
v_gene: TRBV5-6
CDR3aa: CASSAYDRDEQYF
CDR3nt: TGTGCCAGCAGCGCTTACGACAGGGACGAGCAGTACTTC

j_gene: TRBJ2-1
abundance: .
d_gene: TRBD2
v_gene: TRBV5-4
CDR3aa: CASSSGGLALYNEQFF
CDR3nt: TGTGCCAGCAGCTCCGGCGGACTAGCCCTCTACAATGAGCAGTTCTTC

j_gene: TRBJ1-6
abundance: .
d_gene: .
v_gene: TRBV28
CDR3aa: CATQVLGSDNSPLHF
CDR3nt: TGTGCCACCCAAGTTTTAGGTAGCGATAATTCACCCCTCCACTTT

j_gene: TRBJ1-1
abundance: .
d_gene: .
v_gene: TRBV2
CDR3aa: CASARQNTEAFF
CDR3nt: TGTGCCAGCGCAAGACAGAACACTGAAGCTTTCTTT

j_gene: TRBJ1-5
abundance: .
d_gene: .
v_gene: TRBV2
CDR3aa: CASVKTQNSNQPQHF
CDR3nt: TGTGCCAGCGTCAAGACTCAAAATAGCAATCAGCCCCAGCATTTT

j_gene: TRBJ1-1
abundance: .
d_gene: TRBD1
v_gene: TRBV5-4
CDR3aa: CASTQGIRKDTEAFF
CDR3nt: TGTGCCAGCACACAGGGGATAAGGAAGGACACTGAAGCTTTCTTT

j_gene: TRBJ2-3
abundance: .
d_gene: .
v_gene: TRBV30
CDR3aa: CAWSSTFTDTQYF
CDR3nt: TGTGCCTGGAGTTCTACCTTTACAGATACGCAGTATTTT

j_gene: TRBJ1-5
abundance: .
d_gene: .
v_gene: TRBV7-2
CDR3aa: CASSPDSQPQHF
CDR3nt: TGTGCCAGCAGCCCCGACAGTCAGCCCCAGCATTTT

j_gene: TRBJ2-5
abundance: .
d_gene: TRBD2
v_gene: TRBV13
CDR3aa: CASSLDRLAGKEGETQYF
CDR3nt: TGTGCCAGCAGCTTAGACAGACTAGCGGGAAAGGAAGGAGAGACCCAGTACTTC

j_gene: TRBJ1-4
abundance: .
d_gene: .
v_gene: TRBV5-8
CDR3aa: CASSLPGAWRATNEKLFF
CDR3nt: TGTGCCAGCAGCCTACCAGGAGCCTGGCGGGCGACTAATGAAAAACTGTTTTTT

j_gene: TRBJ2-1
abundance: many
d_gene: TRBD2
v_gene: TRBV2
CDR3aa: CAKQTTSGNNEQFF
CDR3nt: TGTGCCAAACAAACGACTAGCGGGAACAATGAGCAGTTCTTC

j_gene: TRBJ2-7
abundance: .
d_gene: .
v_gene: TRBV27
CDR3aa: CASSLQWRTSVTGEQYF
CDR3nt: TGTGCCAGCAGTTTACAGTGGCGCACCTCAGTTACGGGCGAGCAGTACTTC

j_gene: TRBJ2-7
abundance: .
d_gene: TRBD1
v_gene: TRBV11-3
CDR3aa: CASSLETGLTYEQYF
CDR3nt: TGTGCCAGCAGCCTAGAGACAGGGCTAACCTACGAGCAGTACTTC

j_gene: TRBJ2-3
abundance: .
d_gene: TRBD1
v_gene: TRBV7-9
CDR3aa: CASSLGTHRDRGSDTQYF
CDR3nt: TGTGCCAGCAGCTTAGGAACACACCGGGACAGGGGTTCAGATACGCAGTATTTT

j_gene: TRBJ2-7
abundance: few
d_gene: .
v_gene: TRBV19
CDR3aa: CASSIQPLASYEQYF
CDR3nt: TGTGCCAGTAGTATACAACCTCTAGCTTCCTACGAGCAGTACTTC

j_gene: TRBJ1-6
abundance: .
d_gene: .
v_gene: TRBV7-6
CDR3aa: CASSSLPAGPASNSPLHF
CDR3nt: TGTGCCAGCAGCTCTCTCCCAGCAGGTCCCGCAAGTAATTCACCCCTCCACTTT

j_gene: TRBJ1-1
abundance: .
d_gene: .
v_gene: TRBV19
CDR3aa: CASIPQGSTEAFF
CDR3nt: TGTGCCAGTATTCCACAGGGTTCCACTGAAGCTTTCTTT

j_gene: TRBJ1-1
abundance: few
d_gene: .
v_gene: TRBV13
CDR3aa: CASSVRTAVTAFF
CDR3nt: TGTGCCAGCAGCGTCAGAACGGCGGTGACGGCTTTCTTT

j_gene: TRBJ1-2
abundance: .
d_gene: TRBD1
v_gene: TRBV30
CDR3aa: CAWGQGNYGYTF
CDR3nt: TGTGCCTGGGGACAGGGAAACTATGGCTACACCTTC

j_gene: TRBJ2-7
abundance: .
d_gene: TRBD1
v_gene: TRBV14
CDR3aa: CASSRAGTGVYEQYF
CDR3nt: TGTGCCAGCAGCCGGGCCGGGACAGGAGTCTACGAGCAGTACTTC

j_gene: TRBJ1-3
abundance: .
d_gene: TRBD1
v_gene: TRBV7-6
CDR3aa: CASSFAPRTGTGLGNTIYF
CDR3nt: TGTGCCAGCAGCTTTGCCCCACGGACTGGGACAGGGCTAGGAAACACCATATATTTT

j_gene: TRBJ1-6
abundance: .
d_gene: .
v_gene: TRBV19
CDR3aa: CASSIEGWSSYNSPLHF
CDR3nt: TGTGCCAGTAGTATCGAGGGATGGAGCTCCTATAATTCACCCCTCCACTTT

j_gene: TRBJ2-5
abundance: .
d_gene: TRBD1
v_gene: TRBV11-2
CDR3aa: CASSLGDRDRETQYF
CDR3nt: TGTGCCAGCAGCTTAGGAGACAGGGACAGGGAGACCCAGTACTTC

j_gene: TRBJ1-1
abundance: .
d_gene: .
v_gene: TRBV6-5
CDR3aa: CASSYERDTEAFF
CDR3nt: TGTGCCAGCAGTTACGAGAGGGACACTGAAGCTTTCTTT

j_gene: TRBJ1-1
abundance: .
d_gene: .
v_gene: TRBV21-1
CDR3aa: CASIGCEGVGAEAFF
CDR3nt: TGTGCCAGCATAGGGTGCGAGGGGGTAGGTGCTGAAGCTTTCTTT

j_gene: TRBJ1-2
abundance: .
d_gene: .
v_gene: TRBV11-2
CDR3aa: CASSSTLQGSVDGYTF
CDR3nt: TGTGCCAGCAGCTCAACTCTACAGGGTTCAGTGGACGGCTACACCTTC

j_gene: TRBJ1-1
abundance: once
d_gene: .
v_gene: TRBV30
CDR3aa: CAWSGGMGGRTEAFF
CDR3nt: TGTGCCTGGAGTGGGGGAATGGGGGGTCGGACTGAAGCTTTCTTT

j_gene: TRBJ2-1
abundance: .
d_gene: .
v_gene: TRBV4-3
CDR3aa: CASSQESGFEQFF
CDR3nt: TGCGCCAGCAGCCAAGAGTCCGGGTTTGAGCAGTTCTTC

j_gene: TRBJ2-3
abundance: .
d_gene: TRBD2
v_gene: TRBV12-5
CDR3aa: CASGLAGLAGTQYF
CDR3nt: TGTGCTAGTGGTTTGGCAGGACTAGCGGGAACACAGTATTTT

j_gene: TRBJ1-1
abundance: .
d_gene: TRBD1
v_gene: TRBV2
CDR3aa: CASRSTGDTEAFF
CDR3nt: TGTGCCAGCAGGTCGACAGGGGACACTGAAGCTTTCTTT

j_gene: TRBJ2-2
abundance: .
d_gene: TRBD1
v_gene: TRBV7-9
CDR3aa: CASSETGTGNTGELFF
CDR3nt: TGTGCCAGCAGCGAAACCGGGACAGGGAACACCGGGGAGCTGTTTTTT

j_gene: TRBJ2-1
abundance: .
d_gene: TRBD2
v_gene: TRBV5-8
CDR3aa: CASSWRGPVAGGQNEQFF
CDR3nt: TGTGCCAGCAGCTGGAGGGGCCCGGTAGCGGGGGGGCAGAATGAGCAGTTCTTC

j_gene: TRBJ1-2
abundance: .
d_gene: TRBD1
v_gene: TRBV28
CDR3aa: CASRIYGTGNNYGYTF
CDR3nt: TGTGCCAGCAGAATTTACGGGACAGGGAATAACTATGGCTACACCTTC

j_gene: TRBJ2-5
abundance: .
d_gene: .
v_gene: TRBV15
CDR3aa: CATSRAQGKAQETQYF
CDR3nt: TGTGCCACCAGCAGGGCACAGGGAAAGGCGCAAGAGACCCAGTACTTC

j_gene: TRBJ2-1
abundance: .
d_gene: .
v_gene: TRBV7-8
CDR3aa: CASSLGRHEQFF
CDR3nt: TGTGCCAGCAGCTTAGGGCGGCATGAGCAGTTCTTC

j_gene: TRBJ2-3
abundance: .
d_gene: TRBD1
v_gene: TRBV10-1
CDR3aa: CASSGDRVTDTQYF
CDR3nt: TGCGCCAGCAGCGGGGACAGGGTGACAGATACGCAGTATTTT

j_gene: TRBJ1-4
abundance: .
d_gene: .
v_gene: TRBV5-4
CDR3aa: CASSWAFRSTQSATNEKLFF
CDR3nt: TGTGCCAGCAGCTGGGCGTTTCGTTCGACACAATCAGCAACTAATGAAAAACTGTTTTTT

j_gene: TRBJ2-5
abundance: .
d_gene: TRBD2
v_gene: TRBV13
CDR3aa: CASSPGLAGVSEETQYF
CDR3nt: TGTGCCAGCAGTCCGGGACTAGCGGGAGTATCTGAAGAGACCCAGTACTTC

j_gene: TRBJ1-2
abundance: .
d_gene: .
v_gene: TRBV20-1
CDR3aa: CSANTGSGYTF
CDR3nt: TGCAGTGCTAACACGGGATCGGGCTACACCTTC

j_gene: TRBJ1-2
abundance: .
d_gene: .
v_gene: TRBV27
CDR3aa: CASSLMRGRGYTF
CDR3nt: TGTGCCAGCAGTTTAATGAGGGGCAGGGGCTACACTTTC

j_gene: TRBJ2-2
abundance: .
d_gene: .
v_gene: TRBV9
CDR3aa: CASSVATGATNTGELFF
CDR3nt: TGTGCCAGCAGCGTAGCAACCGGAGCGACGAACACCGGGGAGCTGTTTTTT

j_gene: TRBJ2-7
abundance: .
d_gene: TRBD1
v_gene: TRBV7-2
CDR3aa: CASSLVDRGRFYEQYF
CDR3nt: TGTGCCAGCAGCTTAGTAGACAGGGGGCGCTTCTACGAGCAGTACTTC

j_gene: TRBJ2-7
abundance: .
d_gene: TRBD1
v_gene: TRBV7-3
CDR3aa: CASSEGQGREQYF
CDR3nt: TGTGCCAGCAGCGAGGGACAGGGGCGCGAGCAGTACTTC

j_gene: TRBJ1-1
abundance: few
d_gene: TRBD1
v_gene: TRBV30
CDR3aa: CAWSAYQGVRAFF
CDR3nt: TGTGCCTGGAGTGCATATCAGGGGGTGAGGGCTTTCTTT

j_gene: TRBJ2-7
abundance: .
d_gene: .
v_gene: TRBV18
CDR3aa: CAGTDSPGPYEQYF
CDR3nt: TGTGCCGGAACGGACAGCCCGGGGCCCTACGAGCAGTACTTC

j_gene: TRBJ1-5
abundance: few
d_gene: TRBD1
v_gene: TRBV5-1
CDR3aa: CASSSQGAEGQPQHF
CDR3nt: TGCGCCAGCAGCTCACAGGGGGCAGAGGGGCAGCCCCAGCATTTT

j_gene: TRBJ1-1
abundance: .
d_gene: TRBD1
v_gene: TRBV19
CDR3aa: CASSMGRLDRGEAFF
CDR3nt: TGTGCCAGTAGTATGGGCCGCCTCGACAGGGGCGAAGCTTTCTTT

j_gene: TRBJ2-1
abundance: .
d_gene: TRBD1
v_gene: TRBV19
CDR3aa: CASRADRGLGYEQFF
CDR3nt: TGTGCCAGTAGGGCTGACAGGGGGCTAGGCTATGAGCAGTTCTTC